This TCR beta chain was observed in a study of cytomegalovirus exposure and HLA in healthy donors. 13 Jbeta primers and 60 Vbeta primers were used for the PCR. Produced via immunoSEQ multiplex PCR; TCRdb's table is partial and in-frame only. The data show roughly 100,000 clones, 60% to 70% seen once. Sequencing was done on a sample of PBMCs. The receptor was isolated from a woman between 45 and 65 years old in good health and CMV-seronegative.

The CDR3 region is CASSLRVGELFF. CDR3 bases: TGTGCCAGCAGCTTGAGGGTCGGGGAGCTGTTTTTT. The chain couples TRBV7-9 to TRBJ2-2, with a tentative D call TRBD2 (5 bases). The CDR3 consists of 12 residues. Deletions cut 3 bases from V and 7 bases from J, with 6 bases between. The V gene's germline CDR1 is SEHNR and CDR2 FQNEAQ (reference sequence). The variable domain in full, completed from reference TRBV7-9 and TRBJ2-2, reads DTGVSQNPRHKITKRGQNVTFRCDPISEHNRLYWYRQTLGQGPEFLTYFQNEAQLEKSRLLSDRFSAERPKGSFSTLEIQRTEQGDSAMYLCASSLRVGELFFGEGSRLTVL.